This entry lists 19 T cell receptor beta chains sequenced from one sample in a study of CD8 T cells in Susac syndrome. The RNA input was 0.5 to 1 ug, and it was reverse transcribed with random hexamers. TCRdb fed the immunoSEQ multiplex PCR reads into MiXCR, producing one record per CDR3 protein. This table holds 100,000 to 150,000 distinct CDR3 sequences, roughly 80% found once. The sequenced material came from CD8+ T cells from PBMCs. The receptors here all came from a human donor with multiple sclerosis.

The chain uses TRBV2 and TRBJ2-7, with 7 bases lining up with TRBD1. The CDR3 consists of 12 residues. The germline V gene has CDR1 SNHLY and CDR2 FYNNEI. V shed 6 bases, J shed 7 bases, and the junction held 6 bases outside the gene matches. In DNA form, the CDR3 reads TGTGCCAGCAGAGGGACGGGACAGGAGCAGTACTTC. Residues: CASRGTGQEQYF. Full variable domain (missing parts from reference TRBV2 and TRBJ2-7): EPEVTQTPSHQVTQMGQEVILRCVPISNHLYFYWYRQILGQKVEFLVSFYNNEISEKSEIFDDQFSVERPDGSNFTLKIRSTKLEDSAMYFCASRGTGQEQYFGPGTRLTVT.

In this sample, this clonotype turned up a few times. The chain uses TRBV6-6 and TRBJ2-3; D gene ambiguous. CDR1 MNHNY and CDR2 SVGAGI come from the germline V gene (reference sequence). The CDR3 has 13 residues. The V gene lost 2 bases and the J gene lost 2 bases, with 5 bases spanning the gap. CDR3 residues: CASSYLNTDTQYF. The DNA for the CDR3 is TGTGCCAGCAGTTACCTTAACACAGATACGCAGTATTTT.

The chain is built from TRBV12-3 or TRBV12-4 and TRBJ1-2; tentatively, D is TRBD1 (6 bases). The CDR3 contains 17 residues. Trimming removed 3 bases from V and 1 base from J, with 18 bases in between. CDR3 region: CASSFWDKRPLNYGYTF. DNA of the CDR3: TGTGCCAGCAGTTTTTGGGACAAGCGTCCGCTTAACTATGGCTACACCTTC.

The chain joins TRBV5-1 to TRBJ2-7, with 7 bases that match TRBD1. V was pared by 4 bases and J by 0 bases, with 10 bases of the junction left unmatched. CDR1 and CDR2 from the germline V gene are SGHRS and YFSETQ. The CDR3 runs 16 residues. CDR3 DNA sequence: TGCGCCAGCAGCCCTCGGATCGGGACAGTCTCCTACGAGCAGTACTTC. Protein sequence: CASSPRIGTVSYEQYF.

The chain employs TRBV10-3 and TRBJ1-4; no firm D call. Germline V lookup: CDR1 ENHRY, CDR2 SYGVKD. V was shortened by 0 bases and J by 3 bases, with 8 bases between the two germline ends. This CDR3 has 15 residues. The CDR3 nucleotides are TGTGCCATCAGTGAGTCCGGGGAAGCTAATGAAAAACTGTTTTTT. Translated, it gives CAISESGEANEKLFF.

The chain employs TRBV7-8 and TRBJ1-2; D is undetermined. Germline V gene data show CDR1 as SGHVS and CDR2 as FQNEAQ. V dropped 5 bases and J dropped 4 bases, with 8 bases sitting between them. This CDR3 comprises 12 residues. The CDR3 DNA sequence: TGTGCCAGCAGCCCATCCTCCTATGGCTACACCTTC. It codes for CASSPSSYGYTF.

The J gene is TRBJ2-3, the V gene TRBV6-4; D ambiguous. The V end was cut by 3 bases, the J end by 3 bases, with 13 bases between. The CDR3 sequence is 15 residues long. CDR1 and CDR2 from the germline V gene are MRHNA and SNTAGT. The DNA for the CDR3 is TGTGCCAGCAGTGAAACGTCTGGTGGAACAGATACGCAGTATTTT. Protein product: CASSETSGGTDTQYF.

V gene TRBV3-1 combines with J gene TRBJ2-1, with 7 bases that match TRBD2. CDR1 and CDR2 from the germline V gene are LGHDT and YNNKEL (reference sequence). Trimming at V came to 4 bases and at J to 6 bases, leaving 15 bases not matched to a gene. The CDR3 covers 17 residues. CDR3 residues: CASSPPPGAGPPNEQFF. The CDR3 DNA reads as TGTGCCAGCAGCCCGCCTCCGGGAGCGGGACCCCCCAATGAGCAGTTCTTC.

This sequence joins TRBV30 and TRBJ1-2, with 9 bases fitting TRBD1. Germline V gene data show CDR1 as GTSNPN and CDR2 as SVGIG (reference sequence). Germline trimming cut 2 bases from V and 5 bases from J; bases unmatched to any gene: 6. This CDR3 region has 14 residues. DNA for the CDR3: TGTGCCTGGAGTTGGACCGGGACAGGGTATGGCTACACCTTC. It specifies CAWSWTGTGYGYTF.

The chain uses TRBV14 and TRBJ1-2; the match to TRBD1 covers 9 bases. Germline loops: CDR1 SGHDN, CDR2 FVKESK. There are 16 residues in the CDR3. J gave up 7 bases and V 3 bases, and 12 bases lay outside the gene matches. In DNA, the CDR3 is TGTGCCAGCAGCCACCCGGGACAGGGAATAACAAGTGGCTACACCTTC. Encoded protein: CASSHPGQGITSGYTF.

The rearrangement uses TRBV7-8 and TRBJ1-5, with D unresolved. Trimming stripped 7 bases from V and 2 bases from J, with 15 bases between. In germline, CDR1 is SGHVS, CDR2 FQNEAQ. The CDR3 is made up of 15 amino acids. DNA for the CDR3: TGTGCCAGCACCGGGATGGAAGACGGCAATCAGCCCCAGCATTTT. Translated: CASTGMEDGNQPQHF. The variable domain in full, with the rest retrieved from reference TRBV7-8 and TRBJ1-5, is GAGVSQSPRYKVAKRGQDVALRCDPISGHVSLFWYQQALGQGPEFLTYFQNEAQLDKSGLPSDRFFAERPEGSVSTLKIQRTQQEDSAVYLCASTGMEDGNQPQHFGDGTRLSIL.

CDR3 coding DNA: TGTGCCAGCAGCCTGGTCCCTCCGGGACAAAAAGAGACCCAGTACTTC. This encodes CASSLVPPGQKETQYF. V is TRBV7-8 and J is TRBJ2-5; D possibly corresponds to TRBD1 (6 bases). V gave up 5 bases and J gave up 3 bases, with 19 bases separating them. Germline values: CDR1 SGHVS, CDR2 FQNEAQ. CDR3 length: 16 residues.

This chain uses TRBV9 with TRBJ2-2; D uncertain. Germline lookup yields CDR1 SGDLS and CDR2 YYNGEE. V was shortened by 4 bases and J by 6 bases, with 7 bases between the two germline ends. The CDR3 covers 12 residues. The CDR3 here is CASSSSAGELFF. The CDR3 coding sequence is TGTGCCAGCAGCTCGAGCGCCGGGGAGCTGTTTTTT.

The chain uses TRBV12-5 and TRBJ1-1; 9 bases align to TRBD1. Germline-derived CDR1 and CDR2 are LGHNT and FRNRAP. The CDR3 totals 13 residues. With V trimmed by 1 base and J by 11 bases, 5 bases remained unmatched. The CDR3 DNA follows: TGTGCTAGTGGTTTGGGGACAGGGGTAGAGGCTTTCTTT. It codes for CASGLGTGVEAFF.

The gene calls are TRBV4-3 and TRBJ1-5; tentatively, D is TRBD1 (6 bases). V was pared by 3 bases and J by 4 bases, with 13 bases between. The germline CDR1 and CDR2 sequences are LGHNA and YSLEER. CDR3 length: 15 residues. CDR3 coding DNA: TGCGCCAGCAGCCAGACTCAGGGGTTAAATCAGCCCCAGCATTTT. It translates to CASSQTQGLNQPQHF.

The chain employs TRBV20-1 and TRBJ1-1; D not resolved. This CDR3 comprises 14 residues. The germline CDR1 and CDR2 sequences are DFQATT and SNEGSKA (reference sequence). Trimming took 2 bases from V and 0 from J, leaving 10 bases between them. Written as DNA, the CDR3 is TGCAGTGCTAGACACAAGAATCTGAACACTGAAGCTTTCTTT. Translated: CSARHKNLNTEAFF.

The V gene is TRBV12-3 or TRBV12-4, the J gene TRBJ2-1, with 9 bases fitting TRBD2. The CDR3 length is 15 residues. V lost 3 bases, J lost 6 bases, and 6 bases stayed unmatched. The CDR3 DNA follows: TGTGCCAGCAGTTTGAGGGGCGGGGGGGCCAATGAGCAGTTCTTC. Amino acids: CASSLRGGGANEQFF.

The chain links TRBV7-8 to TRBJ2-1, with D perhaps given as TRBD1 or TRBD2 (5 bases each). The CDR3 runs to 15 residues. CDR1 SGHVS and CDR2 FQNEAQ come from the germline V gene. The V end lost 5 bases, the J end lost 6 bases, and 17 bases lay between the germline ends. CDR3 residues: CASSPRGSFFNEQFF. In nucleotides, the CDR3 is TGTGCCAGCAGCCCGAGGGGATCCTTCTTCAATGAGCAGTTCTTC. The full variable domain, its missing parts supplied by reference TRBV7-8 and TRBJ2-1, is GAGVSQSPRYKVAKRGQDVALRCDPISGHVSLFWYQQALGQGPEFLTYFQNEAQLDKSGLPSDRFFAERPEGSVSTLKIQRTQQEDSAVYLCASSPRGSFFNEQFFGPGTRLTVL.

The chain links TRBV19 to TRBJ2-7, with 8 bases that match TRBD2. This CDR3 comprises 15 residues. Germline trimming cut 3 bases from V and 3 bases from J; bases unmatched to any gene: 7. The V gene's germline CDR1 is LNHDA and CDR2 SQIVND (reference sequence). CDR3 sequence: CASSMGRGGNYEQYF. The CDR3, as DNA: TGTGCCAGTAGTATGGGTCGGGGGGGGAACTACGAGCAGTACTTC. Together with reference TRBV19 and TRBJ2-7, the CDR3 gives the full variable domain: DGGITQSPKYLFRKEGQNVTLSCEQNLNHDAMYWYRQDPGQGLRLIYYSQIVNDFQKGDIAEGYSVSREKKESFPLTVTSAQKNPTAFYLCASSMGRGGNYEQYFGPGTRLTVT.